The 20 T cell receptor beta chains listed next were all sequenced from one sample in a study of blood T cells in healthy people across ages. A J-beta primer mix and a sample-barcoded 5' primer were used in a second PCR of about 7 to 12 cycles. TCRdb re-analysed the 5' RACE reads in MiXCR, keeping a single row per CDR3 protein. The repertoire includes hundreds of thousands of distinct CDR3 sequences, roughly 52% of them detected once, and around 15% sits in the top ten. The sample comprised blood. These receptors originate from a man aged 25 to 45 in good health.

This clonotype has more than one count but fewer than ten. V and J are TRBV11-3 and TRBJ1-2; D not certain. CDR1 and CDR2 from the germline V gene are SGHNT and YENEEA. The CDR3 is made up of 14 amino acids. The ends were cut back, 0 bases at V and 4 bases at J, with 9 bases in the middle. This CDR3 reads CASSLDGTPYGYTF. CDR3 DNA sequence: TGTGCCAGCAGCTTAGACGGCACCCCCTATGGCTACACCTTC.

In this sample, this clonotype turned up many times. This rearrangement joins TRBV6-5 to TRBJ1-2; 10 bases align to TRBD1. The J segment lost 6 bases and the V segment lost 6 bases, leaving 10 bases of the junction unmatched. Germline V CDR1 and CDR2: MNHEY, SVGAGI. The CDR3 sequence is 15 residues long. CDR3 residues: CASRREGTGVDGYTF. CDR3 DNA sequence: TGTGCCAGCAGACGAGAGGGGACAGGGGTCGATGGCTACACCTTC.

The chain carries TRBV20-1 and TRBJ2-3; D not resolved. V shed 1 base and J shed 6 bases, with 5 bases lying between them. Germline loops: CDR1 DFQATT, CDR2 SNEGSKA (reference sequence). The CDR3 consists of 11 residues. The CDR3 loop is CSARVGDTQYF. In nucleotides, the CDR3 is TGCAGTGCTAGAGTCGGCGATACGCAGTATTTT.

V usage is TRBV20-1 and J usage is TRBJ1-1; D call uncertain. Per the germline V gene, CDR1 is DFQATT and CDR2 is SNEGSKA (reference sequence). The CDR3 runs 11 residues. V dropped 4 bases and J dropped 4 bases, with 7 bases sitting between them. Here the CDR3 reads CSAKGPTEAFF. Here the CDR3 DNA reads TGCAGTGCTAAAGGGCCCACTGAAGCTTTCTTT.

The chain has TRBV20-1 and TRBJ2-7, with TRBD1 matching 7 bases. Germline trimming cut 6 bases from V and 6 bases from J; bases unmatched to any gene: 14. The CDR3 loop spans 14 amino acids. CDR1 is DFQATT, CDR2 SNEGSKA, per germline (reference sequence). The chain's CDR3 is CSAPPNNRGGEQYF. The CDR3 DNA is TGCAGTGCCCCGCCAAACAACAGGGGTGGCGAGCAGTACTTC.

A word on this clonotype: Since no conserved phenylalanine or tryptophan closes the CDR3, a read error is the likely cause. This chain connects TRBV12-3 or TRBV12-4 to TRBJ2-7, with D perhaps assigned TRBD1 or TRBD2 (5 bases each). The J call is uncertain, as TRBJ2-4 better fits the DNA end. The CDR3 contains 13 residues. The CDR3, as DNA: TGTGCCAGCACCCGGGGCCAATCAAACATTCAGTACTTA. As protein: CASTRGQSNIQYL.

This clonotype was recorded a few times. This rearrangement joins TRBV5-1 to TRBJ2-5, with 9 bases that match TRBD2. The CDR3 covers 16 residues. Germline V gene sequence: CDR1 SGHRS, CDR2 YFSETQ. V lost 1 base and J lost 1; bases outside the gene matches: 5. In nucleotides, the CDR3 is TGCGCCAGCAGCTTGATGCCTAGCGGGGTCCAAGAGACCCAGTACTTC. Protein: CASSLMPSGVQETQYF.

This clonotype was counted between two and nine times. The V call is TRBV5-1, the J call TRBJ1-5; unclear D gene. Germline CDR1 and CDR2: SGHRS and YFSETQ. The length of the CDR3 is 15 residues. Deletions cut 0 bases from V and 2 bases from J, with 9 bases between. CDR3 nucleotides: TGCGCCAGCAGCTTGGCGGGCGAGGGCAATCAGCCCCAGCATTTT. Its translation: CASSLAGEGNQPQHF.

The chain couples TRBV19 to TRBJ2-3, with 8 nucleotides matching TRBD1. CDR1 is LNHDA, CDR2 SQIVND, per germline (reference sequence). The CDR3 totals 14 residues. V lost 3 bases and J lost 3; bases outside the gene matches: 2. CDR3 in DNA: TGTGCCAGTAGTATTTGGACAGGGACAGATACGCAGTATTTT. Its translation: CASSIWTGTDTQYF.

On this clonotype: A much larger clone lies one base from this, so it may be a read error. This chain links TRBV7-2 with TRBJ1-6; no clear D gene. The germline gives CDR1 SGHTA, CDR2 FQGNSA. The CDR3 runs to 12 residues. Trimming took off 5 bases at V and 10 bases at J, with 9 bases between the two ends. For the CDR3, the DNA is TGTGCCAGCAGCGACTTCAGCTCACCCCTCCACTTT. It specifies CASSDFSSPLHF.

This clonotype was seen a handful of times. J is TRBJ2-1 and V is TRBV4-2; 8 nucleotides align to TRBD2. Germline-derived CDR1 and CDR2 are LGHNA and YNFKEQ. The CDR3 sequence is 17 residues long. V shed 3 bases, J shed 7 bases, and the junction held 14 bases outside the gene matches. The CDR3 reads CASSHFSPGLAGNEQFF. DNA for the CDR3: TGTGCCAGCAGCCACTTCAGCCCCGGACTAGCAGGGAATGAGCAGTTCTTC.

This clonotype was counted a single time. An end of the junction differs from the germline gene, which may be a read error. The CDR3 is CASGLNPGLAGDDKNIQYF. Written as DNA, the CDR3 is TGCGCCAGCGGCTTGAACCCGGGACTAGCGGGGGATGACAAAAACATTCAGTACTTC. This chain uses TRBV5-1 with TRBJ2-4; 14 positions agree with TRBD2. In germline, CDR1 is SGHRS, CDR2 YFSETQ. The CDR3 sequence is 19 residues long.

This clonotype was observed a handful of times. The junction shows a germline mismatch at one end, possibly a read error. V gene TRBV5-1 combines with J gene TRBJ1-2; tentative D call: TRBD1 (5 bases). The V gene's germline CDR1 is SGHRS and CDR2 YFSETQ. CDR3 length equals 15 residues. DNA for the CDR3: TGCGCCAACAGCTTGGCCTTGGGGCTCGGCTATGGCTACACCTTC. Its translation is CANSLALGLGYGYTF.

This chain joins TRBV20-1 and TRBJ1-5; TRBD1 might be the D (6 bases). The germline CDR1 and CDR2 sequences are DFQATT and SNEGSKA (reference sequence). CDR3 length: 14 residues. The V end lost 1 base, the J end lost 4 bases, and 11 bases lay between the germline ends. CDR3 sequence reads: CSARGGQSNQPQHF. For the CDR3, the DNA is TGCAGTGCTAGAGGCGGACAGAGTAATCAGCCCCAGCATTTT.

The sample holds a few counts of this clonotype. The chain uses TRBV7-3 and TRBJ2-7; 11 positions match TRBD1. Germline V gene data show CDR1 as SGHTA and CDR2 as FQGTGA. With 8 bases clipped from V and 7 bases from J, the junction kept 7 bases outside the gene matches. This CDR3 region has 13 residues. As DNA, the CDR3 is TGTGCCAGCGGCCGGGACAGGGGGGATGAGCAGTACTTC. This codes for CASGRDRGDEQYF.

The chain combines TRBV10-3 with TRBJ2-7; no reliable D call. The CDR3 is 11 residues long. Germline CDR1 and CDR2: ENHRY and SYGVKD. Between the trimmed V and J ends, which lost 5 bases and 2 bases, there was a span of 4 bases. The CDR3 spells CAISTAYEQYF. CDR3 nucleotide sequence: TGTGCCATCAGTACCGCCTACGAGCAGTACTTC.

J is TRBJ1-5 and V is TRBV3-1; D gene ambiguous. CDR3 length: 13 amino acids. Germline assignment: CDR1 LGHDT and CDR2 YNNKEL (reference sequence). Deletions cut 0 bases from V and 6 bases from J, with 6 bases between. The CDR3 bases are TGTGCCAGCAGCCAAGATCAGGTTCAGCCCCAGCATTTT. It yields the protein CASSQDQVQPQHF. Full variable domain (rest looked up from reference TRBV3-1 and TRBJ1-5): DTAVSQTPKYLVTQMGNDKSIKCEQNLGHDTMYWYKQDSKKFLKIMFSYNNKELIINETVPNRFSPKSPDKAHLNLHINSLELGDSAVYFCASSQDQVQPQHFGDGTRLSIL.

This chain joins TRBV6-1 and TRBJ2-3; the match to TRBD1 covers 7 bases. Germline loops: CDR1 MNHNS, CDR2 SASEGT. V lost 7 bases to trimming and J lost 0 bases; unmatched junction nucleotides: 10. CDR3 size: 16 residues. As DNA, the CDR3 is TGTGCCAGCACAGCCAGACAGGGTTCGAGCACAGATACGCAGTATTTT. Translation: CASTARQGSSTDTQYF.

This rearrangement joins TRBV7-2 to TRBJ1-2; D remains unclear. The CDR3 loop spans 14 amino acids. Germline values: CDR1 SGHTA, CDR2 FQGNSA. Trimming left V 3 bases short and J 4 bases short, with 12 bases between. Written as DNA, the CDR3 is TGTGCCAGCAGCTTCCACGGGCCTAGCTATGGCTACACCTTC. Protein sequence: CASSFHGPSYGYTF.

Only one count was recorded for this clonotype. The chain recombines TRBV5-1 with TRBJ2-1; 8 nucleotides match TRBD2. The better agreement between TRBJ2-7 and the DNA end casts doubt on the J call. This CDR3 is 14 amino acids long. Germline loops: CDR1 SGHRS, CDR2 YFSETQ. This CDR3 reads CASTESGGYNEQYF. The CDR3 bases are TGCGCCAGCACGGAAAGCGGGGGCTACAATGAGCAGTACTTC.